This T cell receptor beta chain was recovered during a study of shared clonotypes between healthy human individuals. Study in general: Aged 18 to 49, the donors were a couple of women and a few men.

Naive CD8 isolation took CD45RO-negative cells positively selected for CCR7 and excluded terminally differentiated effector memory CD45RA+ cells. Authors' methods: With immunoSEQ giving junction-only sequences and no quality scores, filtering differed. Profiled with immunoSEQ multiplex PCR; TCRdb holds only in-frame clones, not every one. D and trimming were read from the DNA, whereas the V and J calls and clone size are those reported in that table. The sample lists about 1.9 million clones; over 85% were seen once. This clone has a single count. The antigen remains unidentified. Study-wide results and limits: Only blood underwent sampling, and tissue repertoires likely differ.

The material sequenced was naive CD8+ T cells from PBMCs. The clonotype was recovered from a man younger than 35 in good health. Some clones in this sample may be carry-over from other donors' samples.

CDR3 loop: CASRPGLADEQFF. The CDR3, as DNA: TGTGCCAGCAGGCCAGGGTTGGCCGATGAGCAGTTCTTC. The rearrangement joins TRBV7-8 to TRBJ2-1; TRBD1 is a possible D gene (5 bases). CDR3 length equals 13 residues. CDR1 is SGHVS and CDR2 is FQNEAQ in the germline V gene. Trimming removed 6 bases at V and 8 bases at J, with 14 bases between.